The table lists the clone carrying this T cell receptor beta chain with many counts. This CDR3 is built from 11 residues. Germline V CDR1 and CDR2: LGHDT, YNNKEL (reference sequence). V lost 6 bases to trimming and J lost 5 bases, with 8 bases between them. This sample is part of a study of blood T cell repertoires in COVID-19. Cohorts were assigned according to the clinical history that participants reported. Profiled with immunoSEQ multiplex PCR; TCRdb holds only in-frame clones, not every one. The table includes 220,000 or so clones, roughly 90% detected once. Material: PBMCs or T cells enriched from blood (not recorded which). The V and J genes are TRBV3-1 (or the pseudogene TRBV3-2) and TRBJ2-7; D is unresolved. This clonotype was sampled from a young man who had been exposed to COVID-19. The CDR3 region is CASRLNHEQYF. In DNA form, the CDR3 reads TGTGCCAGCAGACTAAACCACGAGCAGTACTTC.